A single sample gave rise to the 2 T cell receptor beta chains below, sequenced in a study of blood T cell repertoires in COVID-19. Method: immunoSEQ multiplex PCR; TCRdb's copy keeps in-frame clones and lacks some. The table records 200,000 to 300,000 clones, around 90% of them present only once. Material for sequencing was peripheral blood. These receptors were obtained from a person under 35 with COVID-19, enrolled during active disease.

The rearrangement links TRBV24-1 to TRBJ1-4, with a weak D call TRBD1 (5 bases). The length of the CDR3 is 12 residues. The V end lost 7 bases, the J end lost 5 bases, and 7 bases lay between the germline ends. Germline V lookup: CDR1 KGHDR, CDR2 SFDVKD. The CDR3 spells CATSQGNEKLFF. In nucleotides, the CDR3 is TGTGCCACCAGCCAGGGAAATGAAAAACTGTTTTTT.

With regard to this clone: A much larger clone is a single base away; this may be a read error. The chain links TRBV2 to TRBJ1-5; 7 bases agree with TRBD1. CDR3 length: 13 residues. The germline V gene encodes CDR1 SNHLY and CDR2 FYNNEI. J lost 4 bases, V lost 5 bases, and 2 bases had no gene match. CDR3 in DNA: TGTGCCAGCAGTCCGGACAGGAATCAGCCCCAGCATTTT. Protein: CASSPDRNQPQHF.